This T cell receptor (beta chain) emerged from a study of post-analysis software for immune sequencing data. CDR1 is MDHEN and CDR2 is SYDVKM in the germline V gene. V was shortened by 6 bases and J by 5 bases, with 21 bases between the two germline ends. The CDR3 sequence is 16 residues long. Unique-molecular-identifier-tagged TCR beta cDNA libraries were used. Each CDR3 protein is one row after TCRdb ran MiXCR on the PCR reads. The table records about 770,000 distinct CDR3 sequences, 46% of them present only once. Study-wide points: With F measure, samples from one preparation batch clustered together strongly. Patients had higher frequencies than controls of about five TRBV segments, including TRBV5-6, TRBV5-1 and TRBV20-1.

About this clonotype itself: No antigen is known for it.

Sequencing was carried out using blood. The chain has TRBV28 and TRBJ2-3; D remains ambiguous. The receptor's source is a girl under 18 with multiple sclerosis. The CDR3 loop is CASSTSGLGYGDTQYF. In DNA form, the CDR3 reads TGTGCCAGCAGCACCTCCGGATTGGGGTACGGAGATACGCAGTATTTT.